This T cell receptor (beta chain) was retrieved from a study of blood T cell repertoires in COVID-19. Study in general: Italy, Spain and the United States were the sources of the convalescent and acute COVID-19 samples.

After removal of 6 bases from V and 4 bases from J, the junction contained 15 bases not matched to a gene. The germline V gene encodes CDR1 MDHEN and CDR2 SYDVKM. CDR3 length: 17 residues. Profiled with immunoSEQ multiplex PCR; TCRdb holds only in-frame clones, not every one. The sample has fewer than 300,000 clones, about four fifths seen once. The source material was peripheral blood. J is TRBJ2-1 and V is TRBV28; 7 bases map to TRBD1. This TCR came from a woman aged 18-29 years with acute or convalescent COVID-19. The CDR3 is CASSPGTVGVSYNEQFF. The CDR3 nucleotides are TGTGCCAGCAGCCCCGGGACAGTCGGCGTATCATACAATGAGCAGTTCTTC.